The 11 T cell receptor beta chains given below trace back to one sample, sequenced in a study of T cell repertoires in cytomegalovirus infection. One entry per CDR3 protein, called by TCRdb with MiXCR from the reads. In the table there are a few hundred thousand distinct CDR3 sequences, 18% of which are singletons. The sequenced sample was PBMCs. Receptor source: a human donor in good health (CMV status not recorded). Some clones in this sample may be carry-over from other donors' samples.

This clonotype was detected a few times. The CDR3 nucleotides read TGTGCCAGCAGCTTGGCCGTCGGCGCCACAGATACGCAGTATTTT. Translation: CASSLAVGATDTQYF. V is TRBV5-5 and J is TRBJ2-3; D unresolved. This CDR3 is 15 amino acids long. The V gene's germline CDR1 is SGHKS and CDR2 YYEKEE (reference sequence). Trimming shortened V by 0 bases and J by 2 bases, and 10 bases separated the two germline ends.

The chain links TRBV12-3 or TRBV12-4 to TRBJ1-5, with D possibly TRBD1 on 6 matching bases. Trimming took off 3 bases at V and 2 bases at J, with 11 bases between the two ends. CDR3 length: 15 residues. CDR3 sequence reads: CASSFRGSGNQPQHF. The CDR3 DNA is TGTGCCAGCAGTTTCAGGGGAAGCGGCAATCAGCCCCAGCATTTT.

This clonotype was picked up a small number of times. The genes are TRBV11-2 and TRBJ2-5; 8 bases line up with TRBD2. Germline lookup yields CDR1 SGHAT and CDR2 FQNNGV. The CDR3 extends over 13 amino acids. With 8 bases clipped from V and 5 bases from J, the junction kept 7 bases outside the gene matches. Here the CDR3 DNA reads TGTGCCAGCCTCCCGACTAGCGCGGAGACCCAGTACTTC. It is translated as CASLPTSAETQYF. The full variable domain, completed using reference TRBV11-2 and TRBJ2-5, is EAGVAQSPRYKIIEKRQSVAFWCNPISGHATLYWYQQILGQGPKLLIQFQNNGVVDDSQLPKDRFSAERLKGVDSTLKIQPAKLEDSAVYLCASLPTSAETQYFGPGTRLLVL.

This chain joins TRBV5-1 and TRBJ2-7, with D unresolved. V was trimmed by 5 bases and J by 1 base, leaving 13 bases between them. The CDR3 has 14 amino acids. Looked up from germline, CDR1 is SGHRS and CDR2 is YFSETQ. CDR3 region: CASRASHGSYEQYF. The CDR3 region has the DNA TGCGCCAGCAGGGCGTCGCACGGTTCCTACGAGCAGTACTTC. Together with reference TRBV5-1 and TRBJ2-7, the CDR3 gives the full variable domain: KAGVTQTPRYLIKTRGQQVTLSCSPISGHRSVSWYQQTPGQGLQFLFEYFSETQRNKGNFPGRFSGRQFSNSRSEMNVSTLELGDSALYLCASRASHGSYEQYFGPGTRLTVT.

The chain joins TRBV18 to TRBJ2-3, with 11 nucleotides matching TRBD2. With V trimmed by 4 bases and J by 0 bases, 3 bases remained unmatched. The V gene's germline CDR1 is KGHSH and CDR2 LQKENI. The CDR3 is 16 amino acids. The CDR3 region is CASSQGLAVSTDTQYF. The CDR3 DNA reads as TGTGCCAGCTCACAGGGACTAGCGGTTAGCACAGATACGCAGTATTTT.

This clonotype was recorded at least ten times. This chain connects TRBV7-2 to TRBJ2-7; D might be TRBD1 or TRBD2, each matching 5 bases. The length of the CDR3 is 16 residues. Germline CDR1 and CDR2: SGHTA and FQGNSA. Trimming pared 1 base from V and 0 bases from J, leaving 13 bases between. CDR3 loop: CASSLDRGVSSYEQYF. CDR3 coding DNA: TGTGCCAGCAGCTTAGACCGAGGGGTGAGCTCCTACGAGCAGTACTTC.

The rearrangement links TRBV25-1 to TRBJ2-3, with D unclear. This CDR3 has 14 amino acids. V dropped 8 bases and J dropped 4 bases, with 16 bases sitting between them. CDR1 and CDR2 from the germline V gene are MGHDK and SYGVNS. CDR3 residues: CASRPKGSADTQYF. The CDR3 DNA follows: TGTGCCAGCCGCCCTAAGGGTTCCGCAGATACGCAGTATTTT.

Only a few counts were recorded for this clonotype. The rearrangement joins TRBV30 to TRBJ1-2; D may be TRBD1 (5 bases). Germline V CDR1 and CDR2: GTSNPN, SVGIG (reference sequence). Trimming stripped 3 bases from V and 10 bases from J, with 18 bases between. The CDR3 runs to 13 residues. This CDR3 is CAWSALFAQVYTF. As DNA, the CDR3 is TGTGCCTGGAGCGCCCTTTTTGCACAGGTCTACACCTTC.

A few counts support this clonotype. V is TRBV11-2 and J is TRBJ2-7; 9 positions match TRBD2. V shed 1 base, J shed 3 bases, and the junction held 4 bases outside the gene matches. Germline V lookup: CDR1 SGHAT, CDR2 FQNNGV. The CDR3 loop spans 15 amino acids. CDR3 amino acids: CASSLGPSGDYEQYF. Written as DNA, the CDR3 is TGTGCCAGCAGCTTAGGTCCTAGCGGGGACTACGAGCAGTACTTC.

The rearrangement links TRBV7-9 to TRBJ2-1; D is unresolved. V gave up 0 bases and J gave up 2 bases, with 14 bases separating them. Germline V gives CDR1 SEHNR, CDR2 FQNEAQ (reference sequence). CDR3 length: 17 amino acids. The CDR3 DNA is TGTGCCAGCAGCTTAGCTTATCGGACCCTCGCCTACAATGAGCAGTTCTTC. Residues: CASSLAYRTLAYNEQFF.

The chain couples TRBV15 to TRBJ1-2; D unresolved. CDR1 and CDR2 from the germline V gene are LNHNV and YYDKDF (reference sequence). Trimming pared 4 bases from V and 8 bases from J, leaving 14 bases between. The CDR3 loop spans 13 amino acids. The CDR3 nucleotides read TGTGCCACCAGCAAGAGGGTGTTTAGCGGCTACACCTTC. This translates into CATSKRVFSGYTF.